Below, 22 T cell receptor beta chains from the same sample are listed, as sequenced in a study of shared clonotypes between healthy human individuals. This table comes from immunoSEQ multiplex PCR, and its TCRdb copy is limited to in-frame clones, with some not included. The sample yields roughly 640,000 clones, approximately 79% seen once. Sequences were obtained from memory CD4+ T cells sorted from blood. Regarding subset: CD45RA-negative fraction. The receptors were sampled from a woman in her twenties or thirties in good health.

The chain employs TRBV4-2 and TRBJ1-5; TRBD1 matches at 7 bases. The CDR3 is made up of 15 amino acids. Unmatched junction bases numbered 6, after V lost 1 base and J lost 6 bases. CDR1 is LGHNA and CDR2 is YNFKEQ in the germline V gene. CDR3: CASSQAGTAGQPQHF. The CDR3 DNA follows: TGTGCCAGCAGCCAAGCAGGGACAGCGGGTCAGCCCCAGCATTTT.

Notes on this clone: This sample also contains other DNA sequences that code for the same CDR3. This sequence joins TRBV5-6 and TRBJ2-7; D call uncertain. The germline CDR1 and CDR2 sequences are SGHDT and YYEEEE. V lost 0 bases to trimming and J lost 5 bases, with 3 bases between them. The CDR3 extends over 11 amino acids. CDR3 nucleotide sequence: TGTGCCAGCAGCTTGGGCCACGAGCAGTACTTC. It specifies CASSLGHEQYF.

In regard to this clone: This same CDR3 is encoded by further DNA sequences in the sample. The rearrangement uses TRBV18 and TRBJ2-3; no clear D gene. V lost 0 bases to trimming and J lost 2 bases, with 3 bases between them. The V gene's germline CDR1 is KGHSH and CDR2 LQKENI. The CDR3 length is 13 residues. CDR3 in DNA: TGTGCCAGCTCACCACCCAACACAGATACGCAGTATTTT. The encoded protein is CASSPPNTDTQYF.

This chain links TRBV19 with TRBJ2-7; either TRBD1 or TRBD2 may supply D (7 bases each). Trimming cost V 3 bases and J 1 base, with 10 bases left between them. Per the germline V gene, CDR1 is LNHDA and CDR2 is SQIVND (reference sequence). The CDR3 is 14 residues long. For the CDR3, the DNA is TGTGCCAGTAGTATCCAGGGGGGGTCCTACGAGCAGTACTTC. This encodes CASSIQGGSYEQYF.

This clone was observed a single time. The chain is built from TRBV13 and TRBJ2-3, with 7 bases lining up with TRBD2. Germline-derived CDR1 and CDR2 are PRHDT and FYEKMQ (reference sequence). J gave up 0 bases and V 3 bases, and 3 bases lay outside the gene matches. The CDR3 runs to 15 residues. The CDR3 DNA sequence: TGTGCCAGCAGCTTGGCGGGGGAGAGCACAGATACGCAGTATTTT. Its translation: CASSLAGESTDTQYF.

The chain uses TRBV4-1 and TRBJ2-1; 11 nucleotides align to TRBD2. Germline V gene sequence: CDR1 MGHRA, CDR2 YSYEKL. There are 16 residues in the CDR3. Trimming cost V 5 bases and J 0 bases; bases outside gene matches: 3. CDR3 residues: CASSYGTSGSYNEQFF. The CDR3 DNA reads as TGCGCCAGCAGCTACGGGACTAGCGGCTCCTACAATGAGCAGTTCTTC.

The chain is built from TRBV18 and TRBJ1-1; D gene ambiguous. CDR1 KGHSH and CDR2 LQKENI come from the germline V gene. The CDR3 sequence is 13 residues long. The ends were cut back, 3 bases at V and 4 bases at J, with 9 bases in the middle. The CDR3 DNA reads as TGTGCCAGCTCACCGATCAGGAGCACTGAAGCTTTCTTT. Amino acids: CASSPIRSTEAFF.

The chain joins TRBV6-1 to TRBJ1-5; D is unresolved. Trimming cost V 3 bases and J 6 bases, with 15 bases left between them. CDR3 length: 15 residues. Per the germline V gene, CDR1 is MNHNS and CDR2 is SASEGT. DNA for the CDR3: TGTGCCAGCAGTGACAGGCCGACCTGGAGTCAGCCCCAGCATTTT. Its translation: CASSDRPTWSQPQHF.

The genes are TRBV18 and TRBJ2-5; a possible D gene is TRBD2 (6 bases). The V and J ends lost 5 bases and 1 base respectively, with 20 bases between them. CDR1 and CDR2 (germline): KGHSH, LQKENI. There are 17 residues in the CDR3. CDR3 DNA sequence: TGTGCCAGCTCAAGGTCGTTAGGACTACGAAGCCAAGAGACCCAGTACTTC. Residues: CASSRSLGLRSQETQYF.

This clone was picked up one time. V gene TRBV15 combines with J gene TRBJ1-2; 7 bases align to TRBD1. CDR1 and CDR2 (germline): LNHNV, YYDKDF (reference sequence). CDR3 length: 17 amino acids. V gave up 0 bases and J gave up 2 bases; unmatched junction bases: 9. The CDR3 is CATSRERGSTGNYGYTF. The CDR3 coding sequence is TGTGCCACCAGCAGAGAGAGGGGGTCGACAGGGAACTATGGCTACACCTTC.

This chain uses TRBV19 with TRBJ2-2; 10 positions match TRBD2. This CDR3 is built from 18 residues. Looked up from germline, CDR1 is LNHDA and CDR2 is SQIVND (reference sequence). V lost 1 base and J lost 5; bases outside the gene matches: 10. The CDR3 protein is CASSIVEREGPVTGELFF. CDR3 coding DNA: TGTGCCAGTAGTATAGTGGAGCGGGAGGGCCCGGTAACCGGGGAGCTGTTTTTT.

This clone was counted once. V usage is TRBV29-1 and J usage is TRBJ1-4; weak D call: TRBD1 (6 bases). V was shortened by 4 bases and J by 8 bases, with 17 bases between the two germline ends. Germline values: CDR1 SQVTM, CDR2 ANQGSEA. The CDR3 length is 14 residues. CDR3 loop: CSVATGPSREKLFF. Here the CDR3 DNA reads TGCAGCGTTGCTACAGGGCCCAGTCGAGAAAAACTGTTTTTT.

The chain employs TRBV6-6 and TRBJ2-3, with D perhaps TRBD2 (6 bases). Germline CDR1 MNHNY, CDR2 SVGAGI (reference sequence). This CDR3 is built from 16 residues. Deletions cut 0 bases from V and 0 bases from J, with 10 bases between. The CDR3 bases are TGTGCCAGCAGTTACTCTACGGGGACTAGCACAGATACGCAGTATTTT. Its protein is CASSYSTGTSTDTQYF.

CDR3 protein: CASSRTGGGQPQHF. The DNA of the CDR3 is TGTGCCAGCAGTCGGACAGGGGGCGGTCAGCCCCAGCATTTT. V and J are TRBV6-5 and TRBJ1-5; TRBD1 aligns across 11 bases. The CDR3 contains 14 residues. Germline V gene lookup returns CDR1 MNHEY and CDR2 SVGAGI. The J segment lost 6 bases and the V segment lost 5 bases, leaving 3 bases of the junction unmatched.

This chain joins TRBV2 and TRBJ2-7; D is ambiguous. V lost 2 bases and J 10 bases, leaving 12 bases between the germline ends. In germline, CDR1 is SNHLY, CDR2 FYNNEI. There are 12 residues in the CDR3. This chain's CDR3 is CASSENRQRQYF. CDR3 nucleotides: TGTGCCAGCAGTGAAAATCGCCAGAGACAGTACTTC.

CDR3 amino acids: CASSPGTDGYGYTF. DNA for the CDR3: TGCGCCAGCAGCCCGGGAACGGACGGCTATGGCTACACCTTC. This chain links TRBV5-1 with TRBJ1-2; no clear D. Germline CDR1 SGHRS, CDR2 YFSETQ. Trimming took off 4 bases at V and 4 bases at J, with 14 bases between the two ends. The CDR3 covers 14 residues.

The chain has TRBV5-6 and TRBJ2-5; 7 nucleotides agree with TRBD2. V lost 1 base and J lost 5; bases outside the gene matches: 5. Germline CDR1 SGHDT, CDR2 YYEEEE. The CDR3 runs to 14 residues. CDR3 nucleotides: TGTGCCAGCAGCTTGCGTAGCGGGTCGGAGACCCAGTACTTC. It yields the protein CASSLRSGSETQYF.

The chain carries TRBV2 and TRBJ2-1; the match to TRBD1 covers 7 bases. Germline loops: CDR1 SNHLY, CDR2 FYNNEI. This CDR3 spans 15 amino acids. Trimming cost V 11 bases and J 0 bases; bases outside gene matches: 10. The chain's CDR3 is CAGGVQGHSYNEQFF. CDR3 bases: TGTGCCGGAGGAGTACAGGGGCACTCCTACAATGAGCAGTTCTTC.

This rearrangement joins TRBV21-1 to TRBJ1-2; TRBD1 is the table's D call, not checked against the DNA. TRBV21-1 is annotated as a pseudogene. This CDR3 has 15 amino acids. The CDR3 bases are TGTGCCAGCAGCAAAGTACAGGACCAATACGATGGCTACACCTTC. It encodes CASSKVQDQYDGYTF.

The rearrangement links TRBV28 to TRBJ1-2; D ambiguous. Trimming left V 3 bases short and J 6 bases short, with 11 bases between. Per germline, CDR1 MDHEN and CDR2 SYDVKM. This CDR3 is 13 amino acids long. CDR3 DNA: TGTGCCAGCAGTTTGATCGGGTATGATGGCTACACCTTC. Protein: CASSLIGYDGYTF.

V and J are TRBV7-9 and TRBJ1-1; 10 bases match TRBD1. V gave up 8 bases and J gave up 8 bases; unmatched junction bases: 11. The CDR3 is 14 residues long. Germline CDR1 is SEHNR and CDR2 is FQNEAQ (reference sequence). The CDR3 loop reads CASDGRDRGAEAFF. The CDR3 bases are TGTGCCAGCGACGGCCGGGACAGGGGAGCAGAAGCTTTCTTT.

The chain uses TRBV5-1 and TRBJ2-1; 7 bases are a match to TRBD2. Germline trimming cut 0 bases from V and 3 bases from J; bases unmatched to any gene: 6. In germline, CDR1 is SGHRS, CDR2 YFSETQ. The CDR3 covers 16 residues. DNA for the CDR3: TGCGCCAGCAGCTTGGAAGCGGGGCCCTTCTACAATGAGCAGTTCTTC. As protein: CASSLEAGPFYNEQFF.